This is a list of T cell receptor beta chains from one sample in a study of cytomegalovirus exposure and HLA in healthy donors. Here immunoSEQ multiplex PCR was the method, and the copy in TCRdb shows in-frame clones only, minus some. The repertoire consists of about 150,000 clones, with over 75% occurring once and the leading ten covering over 5%. Sequenced: PBMCs. These TCRs come from a woman aged 35 to 49 in good health and CMV-seropositive. CDR3s include the opening cysteine and the closing phenylalanine or tryptophan. The D gene is left open where the match is weak. The size of a clone is reported for some rows only, either as once, few or many, or as a class for expanded clones.

J: TRBJ1-2; D: TRBD1; V: TRBV2; size: .; CDR3: CATSRGQSVNGYTF; DNA: TGTGCCACCAGCAGGGGACAGTCCGTGAATGGCTACACCTTC
J: TRBJ2-1; D: TRBD2; V: TRBV7-8; size: few; CDR3: CASTLLAGGYNEQFF; DNA: TGTGCCAGCACCCTACTAGCGGGAGGTTACAATGAGCAGTTCTTC
J: TRBJ2-5; D: .; V: TRBV6-1; size: once; CDR3: CASSPKETQYF; DNA: TGTGCCAGCAGCCCCAAAGAGACCCAGTACTTC
J: TRBJ2-5; D: TRBD2; V: TRBV5-6; size: .; CDR3: CASSPGLAGEETQYF; DNA: TGTGCCAGCAGCCCGGGACTAGCGGGAGAAGAGACCCAGTACTTC
J: TRBJ2-7; D: .; V: TRBV6-6; size: .; CDR3: CASTRDSTYEQYF; DNA: TGTGCCAGCACCCGGGACTCCACCTACGAGCAGTACTTC
J: TRBJ2-2; D: .; V: TRBV2; size: .; CDR3: CASSLTGDTGELFF; DNA: TGTGCCAGCAGTCTGACAGGAGACACCGGGGAGCTGTTTTTT
J: TRBJ2-7; D: TRBD2; V: TRBV5-1; size: .; CDR3: CASSSSPGLAFDEQYF; DNA: TGCGCCAGCAGCTCATCGCCGGGACTAGCTTTCGACGAGCAGTACTTC
J: TRBJ2-6; D: .; V: TRBV10-3; size: few; CDR3: CAISESKNPNSLSGANVLTF; DNA: TGTGCCATCAGTGAGTCAAAAAACCCTAACTCCCTATCTGGGGCCAACGTCCTGACTTTC
J: TRBJ1-2; D: TRBD1; V: TRBV5-4; size: .; CDR3: CASSYRGGTNYGYTF; DNA: TGTGCCAGCAGCTACAGGGGGGGAACTAACTATGGCTACACCTTC
J: TRBJ2-7; D: .; V: TRBV5-1; size: .; CDR3: CASSLGSAYEQYF; DNA: TGCGCCAGCAGCTTGGGAAGCGCCTACGAGCAGTACTTC
J: TRBJ2-7; D: TRBD2; V: TRBV5-1; size: .; CDR3: CASSLVVAGAGYEQYF; DNA: TGCGCCAGCAGCTTGGTTGTAGCGGGAGCGGGCTACGAGCAGTACTTC
J: TRBJ2-1; D: .; V: TRBV30; size: .; CDR3: CAWSVQGGLEQFF; DNA: TGTGCCTGGAGTGTACAGGGAGGGCTAGAGCAGTTCTTC
J: TRBJ2-1; D: TRBD2; V: TRBV18; size: .; CDR3: CASSPGLAGANEQFF; DNA: TGTGCCAGCTCTCCGGGACTAGCGGGTGCGAATGAGCAGTTCTTC
J: TRBJ1-4; D: TRBD1; V: TRBV7-6; size: .; CDR3: CASSLGTGYEKLFF; DNA: TGTGCCAGCAGCTTAGGGACAGGGTACGAAAAACTGTTTTTT
J: TRBJ1-6; D: TRBD1; V: TRBV19; size: .; CDR3: CASRDRVYNSPLHF; DNA: TGTGCCAGTCGAGACAGGGTCTATAATTCACCCCTCCACTTT
J: TRBJ1-2; D: TRBD1; V: TRBV27; size: .; CDR3: CASRYRRQGRGYGYTF; DNA: TGTGCCAGCAGATACAGGCGACAGGGGCGGGGCTATGGCTACACCTTC
J: TRBJ2-1; D: TRBD2; V: TRBV19; size: .; CDR3: CASSSGRVFEQFF; DNA: TGTGCCAGTAGTAGCGGGAGGGTCTTTGAGCAGTTCTTC
J: TRBJ1-5; D: TRBD1; V: TRBV7-8; size: .; CDR3: CASSPTTGYRNQPQHF; DNA: TGTGCCAGCAGCCCCACGACAGGGTATCGCAATCAGCCCCAGCATTTT
J: TRBJ1-1; D: .; V: TRBV11-1; size: .; CDR3: CASSLDHGAEAFF; DNA: TGTGCCAGCAGCTTAGACCATGGGGCGGAAGCTTTCTTT
J: TRBJ2-7; D: TRBD2; V: TRBV13; size: few; CDR3: CASSAGTSPSYEQYF; DNA: TGTGCCAGCAGCGCCGGGACTAGCCCGTCCTACGAGCAGTACTTC
J: TRBJ2-2; D: .; V: TRBV10-1; size: .; CDR3: CASLAVLGAGELFF; DNA: TGCGCCAGCTTAGCAGTTCTCGGGGCCGGGGAGCTGTTTTTT
J: TRBJ1-2; D: .; V: TRBV29-1; size: .; CDR3: CSVALINYGYTF; DNA: TGCAGCGTTGCACTAATAAACTATGGCTACACCTTC
J: TRBJ2-6; D: .; V: TRBV7-9; size: .; CDR3: CASSPSAGFYAGANVLTF; DNA: TGTGCCAGCAGCCCCTCAGCAGGGTTTTATGCTGGGGCCAACGTCCTGACTTTC
J: TRBJ2-5; D: TRBD1; V: TRBV2; size: .; CDR3: CASTNRGETQYF; DNA: TGTGCCAGCACGAACAGGGGGGAGACCCAGTACTTC
J: TRBJ2-1; D: .; V: TRBV6-4; size: .; CDR3: CASGELSGVEQFF; DNA: TGTGCCAGCGGGGAACTTTCGGGAGTTGAGCAGTTCTTC
J: TRBJ2-7; D: TRBD2; V: TRBV19; size: .; CDR3: CASSRLAGSYEQYF; DNA: TGTGCCAGTAGTAGACTAGCGGGATCCTACGAGCAGTACTTC
J: TRBJ1-1; D: TRBD1; V: TRBV7-3; size: .; CDR3: CASSLGTANTEAFF; DNA: TGTGCCAGCAGCTTAGGGACAGCTAACACTGAAGCTTTCTTT
J: TRBJ1-3; D: TRBD1; V: TRBV12-5; size: few; CDR3: CASAGQGAGNTIYF; DNA: TGTGCTAGTGCGGGACAGGGTGCTGGAAACACCATATATTTT
J: TRBJ2-5; D: TRBD2; V: TRBV4-1; size: .; CDR3: CASSQDLGLAGGLETQYF; DNA: TGCGCCAGCAGCCAAGATCTAGGGCTAGCGGGAGGGCTGGAGACCCAGTACTTC
J: TRBJ2-3; D: TRBD2; V: TRBV30; size: .; CDR3: CAWTRLAASTDTQYF; DNA: TGTGCCTGGACACGACTAGCGGCCAGCACAGATACGCAGTATTTT
J: TRBJ1-4; D: TRBD1; V: TRBV9; size: .; CDR3: CASSRRQGPSLEKLFF; DNA: TGTGCCAGCAGCAGACGACAGGGACCCTCCCTTGAAAAACTGTTTTTT
J: TRBJ2-3; D: .; V: TRBV2; size: .; CDR3: CASAGRTDTQYF; DNA: TGTGCCAGCGCGGGACGCACAGATACGCAGTATTTT
J: TRBJ1-4; D: TRBD1; V: TRBV5-1; size: once; CDR3: CASRTGGALNEKLFF; DNA: TGCGCCAGCCGGACAGGGGGCGCGTTAAATGAAAAACTGTTTTTT
J: TRBJ1-5; D: TRBD1; V: TRBV5-1; size: .; CDR3: CASSLEGTGNQPQHF; DNA: TGCGCCAGCAGCTTGGAGGGGACAGGGAATCAGCCCCAGCATTTT
J: TRBJ1-1; D: .; V: TRBV11-2; size: .; CDR3: CASSFAGMNTEAFF; DNA: TGTGCCAGCAGCTTTGCAGGGATGAACACTGAAGCTTTCTTT
J: TRBJ2-6; D: TRBD2; V: TRBV27; size: few; CDR3: CASSWTSSGANVLTF; DNA: TGTGCCAGCAGTTGGACTAGTTCTGGGGCCAACGTCCTGACTTTC
J: TRBJ1-1; D: TRBD1; V: TRBV4-1; size: .; CDR3: CASSLRGLNTEAFF; DNA: TGCGCCAGCAGCCTCAGGGGGTTGAACACTGAAGCTTTCTTT
J: TRBJ1-1; D: TRBD1; V: TRBV27; size: .; CDR3: CASGSGTGVLGVTEAFF; DNA: TGTGCCAGCGGCTCCGGGACAGGGGTGCTAGGGGTCACTGAAGCTTTCTTT
J: TRBJ2-3; D: .; V: TRBV2; size: .; CDR3: CASITGGGTGGTDTQYF; DNA: TGTGCCAGCATTACCGGGGGAGGGACAGGAGGAACAGATACGCAGTATTTT
J: TRBJ2-3; D: TRBD2; V: TRBV7-9; size: .; CDR3: CASTLAGGTDTQYF; DNA: TGTGCCAGCACCTTAGCGGGAGGCACAGATACGCAGTATTTT
J: TRBJ1-1; D: .; V: TRBV7-9; size: .; CDR3: CSSSLGSAGAFF; DNA: TGTTCCAGCAGCTTAGGTTCAGCGGGGGCTTTCTTT